Following are 27 T cell receptor beta chains from one sample sequenced in a study of cytotoxic CD8 clonotypes in ibrutinib-treated CLL. The protocol was immunoSEQ multiplex PCR, while the TCRdb copy is restricted to in-frame clones and leaves out a portion. The sample contains some 130,000 clones, around 85% of which appear only once. The source was PBMCs, collected after 24 months of ibrutinib treatment. These receptors were taken from a human donor with chronic lymphocytic leukemia.

This chain connects TRBV6-5 to TRBJ2-3, with a tentative D call TRBD2 (6 bases). The V and J ends lost 6 bases and 3 bases respectively, with 16 bases between them. Looked up from germline, CDR1 is MNHEY and CDR2 is SVGAGI. The CDR3 length is 15 residues. CDR3 region: CASSQGAGKTDTQYF. CDR3 DNA sequence: TGTGCCAGCAGCCAAGGGGCGGGAAAAACAGATACGCAGTATTTT.

There are a few counts of this clone. The rearrangement uses TRBV19 and TRBJ1-2; the match to TRBD1 covers 7 bases. The ends lost 5 bases at V and 12 bases at J; junction bases unmatched: 6. The germline gives CDR1 LNHDA, CDR2 SQIVND (reference sequence). CDR3 length: 11 residues. This CDR3 is CASSQGQFNTF. For the CDR3, the DNA is TGTGCCAGTAGTCAGGGACAGTTTAACACCTTC.

V usage is TRBV5-1 and J usage is TRBJ1-1, with D tentatively TRBD1 (5 bases). V lost 0 bases to trimming and J lost 7 bases, with 13 bases between them. Germline lookup yields CDR1 SGHRS and CDR2 YFSETQ. The CDR3 has 14 amino acids. The CDR3 coding sequence is TGCGCCAGCAGCTTGGGACAGAGATGGGGTGAAGCTTTCTTT. It specifies CASSLGQRWGEAFF.

The chain couples TRBV6-6 to TRBJ2-2; TRBD1 aligns across 12 bases. Trimming at V came to 11 bases and at J to 7 bases, leaving 11 bases not matched to a gene. Looked up from germline, CDR1 is MNHNY and CDR2 is SVGAGI (reference sequence). The CDR3 loop spans 15 amino acids. The CDR3, as DNA: TGTGCCTCCTGGGACCGGGACAGGGGGCACGGGGAGCTGTTTTTT. Encoded protein: CASWDRDRGHGELFF.

The gene calls are TRBV5-6 and TRBJ1-6; no reliable D call. The CDR3 totals 13 residues. V lost 7 bases, J lost 7 bases, and 12 bases lay in between. CDR1 and CDR2 from the germline V gene are SGHDT and YYEEEE. This CDR3 is CASRGSENSPLHF. The CDR3 DNA is TGTGCCAGCCGGGGTTCGGAGAATTCACCCCTCCACTTT.

The J gene is TRBJ2-5, the V gene TRBV7-7, with TRBD2 as a possible D gene (7 bases). This CDR3 has 15 amino acids. The V gene lost 5 bases and the J gene lost 5 bases, with 18 bases spanning the gap. Germline lookup yields CDR1 SSHAT and CDR2 FNYEAQ (reference sequence). CDR3 amino acids: CASSRRGALLETQYF. The DNA for the CDR3 is TGTGCCAGCAGCCGTCGGGGGGCGCTCTTGGAGACCCAGTACTTC.

This clone was seen a handful of times. The rearrangement joins TRBV6-1 to TRBJ1-2, with 9 positions matching TRBD1. The V and J ends lost 6 bases and 1 base, in that order; junction bases with no gene match: 6. Germline V gene data show CDR1 as MNHNS and CDR2 as SASEGT. The CDR3 totals 15 residues. The CDR3 reads CASRTTGQGNYGYTF. The CDR3 DNA follows: TGTGCCAGCAGAACTACGGGACAGGGTAACTATGGCTACACCTTC.

The V call is TRBV25-1, the J call TRBJ2-4; D not resolved. Germline loops: CDR1 MGHDK, CDR2 SYGVNS. Trimming removed 1 base at V and 0 bases at J, with 10 bases between. CDR3 size: 16 residues. The CDR3 nucleotides are TGTGCCAGCAGTGAATTTGGGTCCGGAGCCAAAAACATTCAGTACTTC. Translation: CASSEFGSGAKNIQYF.

The rearrangement links TRBV5-4 to TRBJ2-7, with a weak D call TRBD1 (5 bases). This CDR3 contains 15 residues. Trimming shortened V by 3 bases and J by 3 bases, and 16 bases separated the two germline ends. The germline V gene encodes CDR1 SGHNT and CDR2 YYREEE (reference sequence). The CDR3 DNA reads TGTGCCAGCAGCTCAGCAGGGTCTGGCAGCTACGAGCAGTACTTC. It is translated as CASSSAGSGSYEQYF.

The CDR3 DNA is TGTGCCAGCAGCTTGGGGGTGACAGCAGATACGCAGTATTTT. It yields the protein CASSLGVTADTQYF. The chain couples TRBV5-4 to TRBJ2-3, with D perhaps matching TRBD1 (5 bases). This CDR3 has 14 amino acids. Germline V gives CDR1 SGHNT, CDR2 YYREEE (reference sequence). V lost 0 bases and J 4 bases, leaving 9 bases between the germline ends.

This clone was detected only a few times. The chain carries TRBV4-3 and TRBJ2-3; D remains unclear. Germline V lookup: CDR1 LGHNA, CDR2 YSLEER. V was trimmed by 4 bases and J by 2 bases, leaving 16 bases between them. The CDR3 is 16 amino acids. CDR3 sequence reads: CASSLLGLGFTDTQYF. The CDR3 region has the DNA TGCGCCAGCAGCCTACTCGGGCTGGGATTCACAGATACGCAGTATTTT.

The chain is built from TRBV7-2 and TRBJ2-7, with 7 nucleotides matching TRBD1. Germline V CDR1 and CDR2: SGHTA, FQGNSA. This CDR3 region has 11 residues. The junction had 1 base not matched to a gene; V was cut back by 5 bases and J by 6 bases. The CDR3 spells CASSQGVEQYF. CDR3 DNA sequence: TGTGCCAGCAGCCAGGGGGTCGAGCAGTACTTC.

The chain recombines TRBV27 with TRBJ1-5; a weak D match, TRBD1 (6 bases). This CDR3 contains 15 residues. V shed 0 bases and J shed 4 bases, with 10 bases lying between them. Germline V gene lookup returns CDR1 MNHEY and CDR2 SMNVEV (reference sequence). As DNA, the CDR3 is TGTGCCAGCAGTTTATCAGGGGGTCTGAATCAGCCCCAGCATTTT. Protein sequence: CASSLSGGLNQPQHF.

The V call is TRBV7-2, the J call TRBJ1-3, with 7 positions matching TRBD1. V dropped 2 bases and J dropped 3; count of bases not matched to a gene: 7. The CDR3 spans 16 residues. The germline V gene encodes CDR1 SGHTA and CDR2 FQGNSA. The CDR3, as DNA: TGTGCCAGCAGCTTAAGAGGAACAGGGGTTGGAAACACCATATATTTT. This encodes CASSLRGTGVGNTIYF. The full variable domain, completed using reference TRBV7-2 and TRBJ1-3, is GAGVSQSPSNKVTEKGKDVELRCDPISGHTALYWYRQSLGQGLEFLIYFQGNSAPDKSGLPSDRFSAERTGGSVSTLTIQRTQQEDSAVYLCASSLRGTGVGNTIYFGEGSWLTVV.

The chain links TRBV6-5 to TRBJ1-1; TRBD1 aligns across 7 bases. V lost 6 bases and J lost 7; bases outside the gene matches: 14. The CDR3 is 15 amino acids. Germline CDR1 is MNHEY and CDR2 is SVGAGI. The CDR3 sequence: CASRVLRQGGDEAFF. The CDR3 region has the DNA TGTGCCAGCAGGGTACTAAGACAGGGAGGGGATGAAGCTTTCTTT.

The rearrangement joins TRBV19 to TRBJ1-4; weak D call: TRBD1 (6 bases). V shed 5 bases and J shed 2 bases, with 9 bases lying between them. Per germline, CDR1 LNHDA and CDR2 SQIVND (reference sequence). The CDR3 consists of 14 residues. This chain's CDR3 is CASSVQGTNEKLFF. The CDR3, as DNA: TGTGCCAGTAGTGTACAGGGTACTAATGAAAAACTGTTTTTT.

V is TRBV15 and J is TRBJ1-4; D is unresolved. Germline V gene sequence: CDR1 LNHNV, CDR2 YYDKDF (reference sequence). The CDR3 is 16 amino acids. Between the trimmed V and J ends, which lost 0 bases and 8 bases, there was a span of 16 bases. The CDR3 protein is CATSRDIGSVGEKLFF. Written as DNA, the CDR3 is TGTGCCACCAGCAGAGATATTGGGTCCGTAGGGGAAAAACTGTTTTTT.

The V gene is TRBV7-2, the J gene TRBJ2-5; 7 positions agree with TRBD2. V shed 5 bases and J 5 bases; nucleotides not matched to a gene: 14. Germline V lookup: CDR1 SGHTA, CDR2 FQGNSA. The CDR3 has 16 residues. DNA of the CDR3: TGTGCCAGCAGCCCCCCGGGACTACCATTAGTGGAGACCCAGTACTTC. Amino acid sequence: CASSPPGLPLVETQYF.

V usage is TRBV2 and J usage is TRBJ2-6; no clear D. V lost 6 bases and J lost 1, with 10 bases in between. From germline, CDR1 is SNHLY and CDR2 FYNNEI. The CDR3 sequence is 15 residues long. The CDR3 nucleotides are TGTGCCAGCAGCCGAGACCGTTCTGGGGCCAACGTCCTGACTTTC. This encodes CASSRDRSGANVLTF.

The chain joins TRBV29-1 to TRBJ2-2; 9 bases fit TRBD1. This CDR3 is 13 amino acids long. Germline CDR1 reads SQVTM; CDR2 reads ANQGSEA. Trimming took 6 bases from V and 7 from J; bases not matched to a gene: 6. The CDR3 DNA reads TGCAGCGTGGACGGGACAGGGCGCGGGGAGCTGTTTTTT. Translation gives CSVDGTGRGELFF.

This CDR3 is CATSRDRTVTGELFF. CDR3 nucleotide sequence: TGTGCCACCAGCAGAGATCGGACTGTCACCGGGGAGCTGTTTTTT. This sequence joins TRBV15 and TRBJ2-2; D might be TRBD2 (5 bases). This CDR3 has 15 residues. V lost 0 bases and J lost 4, with 9 bases in between. In germline, CDR1 is LNHNV, CDR2 YYDKDF (reference sequence). The whole variable domain, filled in from reference TRBV15 and TRBJ2-2, reads DAMVIQNPRYQVTQFGKPVTLSCSQTLNHNVMYWYQQKSSQAPKLLFHYYDKDFNNEADTPDNFQSRRPNTSFCFLDIRSPGLGDTAMYLCATSRDRTVTGELFFGEGSRLTVL.

V is TRBV28 and J is TRBJ1-2, with TRBD1 identical over 7 bases. V trimming: 5 bases; J trimming: 4 bases; junction bases outside the gene matches: 16. The germline V gene encodes CDR1 MDHEN and CDR2 SYDVKM. The CDR3 runs 17 residues. CDR3 in amino acids: CASSQGTDSLGLYGYTF. In DNA form, the CDR3 reads TGTGCCAGCAGTCAAGGGACAGACTCCCTAGGGCTCTATGGCTACACCTTC.

The chain has TRBV30 and TRBJ2-3; D remains ambiguous. Germline lookup yields CDR1 GTSNPN and CDR2 SVGIG (reference sequence). V lost 4 bases to trimming and J lost 0 bases, with 5 bases between them. This CDR3 spans 12 amino acids. This CDR3 is CAWTESTDTQYF. The CDR3 DNA reads as TGTGCCTGGACAGAAAGCACAGATACGCAGTATTTT.

The rearrangement joins TRBV19 to TRBJ1-4, with D tentatively TRBD1 (6 bases). Trimming shortened V by 7 bases and J by 4 bases, and 13 bases separated the two germline ends. The CDR3 runs to 14 residues. CDR1 is LNHDA, CDR2 SQIVND, per germline (reference sequence). In nucleotides, the CDR3 is TGTGCCAGTAACAATGGACAGAATAATGAAAAACTGTTTTTT. This gives the protein CASNNGQNNEKLFF.

The genes are TRBV18 and TRBJ1-4, with D perhaps TRBD1 (5 bases). CDR1 and CDR2 from the germline V gene are KGHSH and LQKENI. CDR3 length: 14 amino acids. With 6 bases removed from V and 8 bases from J, the gap between germline ends came to 16 bases. The DNA for the CDR3 is TGTGCCAGCTCTTTCGGCCAGGGTGGAGAAAAACTGTTTTTT. Amino acids: CASSFGQGGEKLFF.

This rearrangement joins TRBV11-2 to TRBJ2-3; 8 positions agree with TRBD2. The CDR3 is made up of 13 amino acids. J lost 14 bases, V lost 5 bases, and 12 bases had no gene match. Germline assignment: CDR1 SGHAT and CDR2 FQNNGV. The CDR3 is CASSRPSGTSVYF. The CDR3 DNA reads as TGTGCCAGCAGCCGACCCTCCGGGACTAGTGTGTATTTT. The whole variable domain, remainder taken from reference TRBV11-2 and TRBJ2-3, is EAGVAQSPRYKIIEKRQSVAFWCNPISGHATLYWYQQILGQGPKLLIQFQNNGVVDDSQLPKDRFSAERLKGVDSTLKIQPAKLEDSAVYLCASSRPSGTSVYFGPGTRLTVL.

This sequence joins TRBV6-6 and TRBJ2-1, with 9 bases matching TRBD1. This CDR3 is 15 amino acids long. With 2 bases clipped from V and 1 base from J, the junction kept 0 bases outside the gene matches. CDR1 is MNHNY, CDR2 SVGAGI, per germline (reference sequence). In DNA, the CDR3 is TGTGCCAGCAGTTACGGACAGGGGTCCTACAATGAGCAGTTCTTC. Its translation is CASSYGQGSYNEQFF.